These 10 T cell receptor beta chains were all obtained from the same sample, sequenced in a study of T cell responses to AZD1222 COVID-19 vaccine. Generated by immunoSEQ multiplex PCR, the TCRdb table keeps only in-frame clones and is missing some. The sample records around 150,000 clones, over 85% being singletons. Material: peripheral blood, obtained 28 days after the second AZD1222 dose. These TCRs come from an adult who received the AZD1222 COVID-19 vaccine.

The CDR3 loop reads CASSLTQANYNEQFF. CDR3 sequence (DNA): TGTGCCAGCAGCTTAACGCAGGCTAATTACAATGAGCAGTTCTTC. The chain recombines TRBV7-3 with TRBJ2-1; D gene uncertain. V gave up 0 bases and J gave up 4 bases, with 10 bases separating them. Germline assignment: CDR1 SGHTA and CDR2 FQGTGA. This CDR3 is 15 amino acids long.

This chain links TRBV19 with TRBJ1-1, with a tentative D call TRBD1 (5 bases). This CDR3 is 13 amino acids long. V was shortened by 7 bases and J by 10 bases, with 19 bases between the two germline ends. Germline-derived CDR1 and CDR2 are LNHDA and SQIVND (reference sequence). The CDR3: CASNHGAATSAFF. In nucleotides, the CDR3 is TGTGCCAGTAATCACGGGGCCGCGACGTCAGCTTTCTTT.

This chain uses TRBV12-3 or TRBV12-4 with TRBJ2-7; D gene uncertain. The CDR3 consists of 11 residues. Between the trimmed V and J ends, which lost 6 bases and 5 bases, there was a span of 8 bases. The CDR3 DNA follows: TGTGCCAGCAGCCACCTAAACGAGCAGTACTTC. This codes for CASSHLNEQYF.

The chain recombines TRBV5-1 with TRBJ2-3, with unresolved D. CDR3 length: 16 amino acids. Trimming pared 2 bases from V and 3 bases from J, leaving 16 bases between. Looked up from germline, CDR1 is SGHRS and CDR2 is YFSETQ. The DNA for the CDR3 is TGCGCCAGCAGCTTTGTGCCATACCCTAAAACAGATACGCAGTATTTT. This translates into CASSFVPYPKTDTQYF.

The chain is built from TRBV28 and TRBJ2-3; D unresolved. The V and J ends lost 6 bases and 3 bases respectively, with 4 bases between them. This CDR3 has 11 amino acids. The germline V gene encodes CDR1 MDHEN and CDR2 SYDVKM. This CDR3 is CASRGTDTQYF. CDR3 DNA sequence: TGTGCCAGCAGGGGAACAGATACGCAGTATTTT.

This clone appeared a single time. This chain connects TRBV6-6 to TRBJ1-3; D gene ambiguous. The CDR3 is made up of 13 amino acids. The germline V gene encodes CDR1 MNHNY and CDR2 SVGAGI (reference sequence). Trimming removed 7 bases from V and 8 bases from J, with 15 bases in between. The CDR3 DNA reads TGTGCCAGCAAGGAACCACTCCTCGACACCATATATTTT. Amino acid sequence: CASKEPLLDTIYF.

DNA of the CDR3: TGTGCCAGCAGTGGGGGGGGTGAGGGTTTATGCTATGGCTACACCTTC. Translation gives CASSGGGEGLCYGYTF. This sequence joins TRBV6-4 and TRBJ1-2, with D maybe TRBD1 (5 bases). V dropped 4 bases and J dropped 4 bases, with 19 bases sitting between them. Per the germline V gene, CDR1 is MRHNA and CDR2 is SNTAGT. The CDR3 spans 16 residues.

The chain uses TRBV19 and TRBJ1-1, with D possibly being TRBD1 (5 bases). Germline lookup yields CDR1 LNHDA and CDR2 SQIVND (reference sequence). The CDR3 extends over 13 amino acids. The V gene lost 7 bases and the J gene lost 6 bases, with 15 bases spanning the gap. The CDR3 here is CASTHEWGAEAFF. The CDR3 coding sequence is TGTGCCAGTACCCATGAGTGGGGCGCTGAAGCTTTCTTT.

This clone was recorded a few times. CDR3 amino acids: CASSRGGDGDEQYF. In DNA form, the CDR3 reads TGTGCCAGCAGCCGGGGGGGTGACGGTGACGAGCAGTACTTC. This chain uses TRBV6-5 with TRBJ2-7; 8 nucleotides match TRBD2. The ends lost 6 bases at V and 5 bases at J; junction bases unmatched: 9. The V gene's germline CDR1 is MNHEY and CDR2 SVGAGI. The length of the CDR3 is 14 residues.

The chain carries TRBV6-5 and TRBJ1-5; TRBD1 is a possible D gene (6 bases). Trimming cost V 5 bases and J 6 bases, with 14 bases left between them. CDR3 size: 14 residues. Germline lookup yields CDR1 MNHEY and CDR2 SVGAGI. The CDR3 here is CASSKGGTGQPQHF. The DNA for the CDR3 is TGTGCCAGCAGTAAGGGGGGGACGGGTCAGCCCCAGCATTTT.